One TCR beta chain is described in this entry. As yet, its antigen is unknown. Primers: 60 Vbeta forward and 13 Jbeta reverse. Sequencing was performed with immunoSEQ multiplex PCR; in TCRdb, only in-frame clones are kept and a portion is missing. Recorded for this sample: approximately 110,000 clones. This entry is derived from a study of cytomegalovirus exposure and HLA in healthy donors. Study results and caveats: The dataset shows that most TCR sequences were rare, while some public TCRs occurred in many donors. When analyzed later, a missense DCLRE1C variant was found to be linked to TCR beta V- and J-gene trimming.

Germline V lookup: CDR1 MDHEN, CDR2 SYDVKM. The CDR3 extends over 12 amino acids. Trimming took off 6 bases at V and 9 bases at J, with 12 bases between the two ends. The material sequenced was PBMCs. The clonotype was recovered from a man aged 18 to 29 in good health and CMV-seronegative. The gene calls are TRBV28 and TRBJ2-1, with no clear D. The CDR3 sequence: CASSPLVGEQFF. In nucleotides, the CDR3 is TGTGCCAGCAGCCCCCTAGTGGGTGAGCAGTTCTTC.